The source of this T cell receptor (beta chain) is a study of CD8+CD57+ T cells in acquired aplastic anemia. For the study at large: Each DNA sample taken from sorted CD4+ and CD8+ cells came to roughly 3.5 ug on average. Findings and caveats of the study: About 30 was the count of CD8+ CDR3 sequences that patients shared with controls. Patients were compared with controls for CD8+ Simpson's diversity, and no significant difference emerged.

About this clonotype itself: What it recognizes is unknown.

Sequencing involved patients with CD8+CD57+ cell expansion previously shown by flow cytometry. Severe acquired aplastic anemia affected all patients. TCR beta VDJ combinations and CDR3 sequences were profiled from genomic DNA. TCRdb re-analysed the reads in MiXCR, keeping a single row per CDR3 protein. The sample lists about 150,000 distinct CDR3 sequences; 40% to 65% were seen once. Sequences were obtained from sorted CD4+, CD8+, or CD8+CD57+ T cells (not recorded which) from PBMCs. This clonotype was sampled from a human donor with aplastic anemia.

The CDR3, as DNA: TGCGCCAGCAGCTACGGACAGGAGCCCTACGAGCAGTACTTC. Residues: CASSYGQEPYEQYF. The J gene is TRBJ2-7, the V gene TRBV5-1; 7 nucleotides agree with TRBD1. Germline V gene sequence: CDR1 SGHRS, CDR2 YFSETQ. The CDR3 runs to 14 residues. J gave up 2 bases and V 3 bases, and 5 bases lay outside the gene matches. The entire variable domain, with the rest obtained from reference TRBV5-1 and TRBJ2-7, is as follows: KAGVTQTPRYLIKTRGQQVTLSCSPISGHRSVSWYQQTPGQGLQFLFEYFSETQRNKGNFPGRFSGRQFSNSRSEMNVSTLELGDSALYLCASSYGQEPYEQYFGPGTRLTVT.